What follows are 25 T cell receptor beta chains derived from one specimen sequenced in a study of OX40 agonist ivuxolimab in advanced cancers. The library was produced with the immunoSEQ multiplex PCR assay. Drawn from immuneACCESS, this table holds only the in-frame rearrangements with V and J called that TCRdb kept. Clones are partly lost; checked studies trace under half to an unresolved V gene and leave the rest unexplained. Present in this sample are about 62,000 clones, roughly 84% of which were seen just once. Clones ranked in the top ten supply 2.4% of the sample. Here the sequenced sample was CD4+ or CD8+ T cells sorted from blood, taken in a trial of the OX40 agonist ivuxolimab. These receptors all come from an adult with an advanced solid tumor such as melanoma, head and neck, liver or kidney cancer.

The chain carries TRBV6-1 and TRBJ1-5, with 8 positions matching TRBD1. With V trimmed by 5 bases and J by 4 bases, 4 bases remained unmatched. The CDR3 has 14 residues. CDR1 and CDR2 from the germline V gene are MNHNS and SASEGT. The CDR3 sequence is CASSYDRGNQPQHF. Here the CDR3 DNA reads TGTGCCAGCAGTTATGACAGGGGAAATCAGCCCCAGCATTTT.

The chain carries TRBV6-1 and TRBJ2-3; a possible D gene is TRBD1 (6 bases). The germline V gene encodes CDR1 MNHNS and CDR2 SASEGT. This CDR3 region has 18 residues. The V end lost 0 bases, the J end lost 7 bases, and 23 bases lay between the germline ends. CDR3 sequence (DNA): TGTGCCAGCAGTGAAGCACGGACAGCCGAAAACAGAAAAAATACGCAGTATTTT. Its translation is CASSEARTAENRKNTQYF.

This rearrangement joins TRBV27 to TRBJ1-1; 8 bases agree with TRBD1. V dropped 8 bases and J dropped 0; count of bases not matched to a gene: 8. CDR1 MNHEY and CDR2 SMNVEV come from the germline V gene (reference sequence). The CDR3 runs 15 residues. CDR3 sequence (DNA): TGTGCCAGCCGGGACAGGTTAGCCCTGAACACTGAAGCTTTCTTT. This codes for CASRDRLALNTEAFF.

V and J are TRBV7-6 and TRBJ1-6, with D perhaps matching TRBD1 (6 bases). Trimming removed 2 bases from V and 10 bases from J, with 15 bases in between. CDR3 length equals 15 residues. Germline-derived CDR1 and CDR2 are SGHVS and FNYEAQ. CDR3 sequence reads: CASSLLPGVGSPLHF. The CDR3 DNA reads as TGTGCCAGCAGCTTACTCCCAGGGGTAGGCTCACCCCTCCACTTT.

The CDR3 reads CASRVRDGLNQPQHF. DNA for the CDR3: TGTGCCAGCAGAGTCCGGGACGGCCTCAATCAGCCCCAGCATTTT. The gene calls are TRBV2 and TRBJ1-5; D may be TRBD1 (5 bases). The V gene's germline CDR1 is SNHLY and CDR2 FYNNEI. This CDR3 is built from 15 residues. V was cut by 6 bases and J by 3 bases, with 15 bases left in between.

V gene TRBV5-1 combines with J gene TRBJ1-3; D remains unclear. There are 17 residues in the CDR3. Between the trimmed V and J ends, which lost 4 bases and 0 bases, there was a span of 17 bases. From germline, CDR1 is SGHRS and CDR2 YFSETQ. CDR3 nucleotide sequence: TGCGCCAGCAGCCTATCGGGTGCACAGAGCTCTGGAAACACCATATATTTT. It codes for CASSLSGAQSSGNTIYF.

CDR3 sequence: CASSPGPTDTQYF. Here the CDR3 DNA reads TGTGCCAGCAGCCCAGGGCCTACAGATACGCAGTATTTT. This sequence joins TRBV7-2 and TRBJ2-3; tentative D call: TRBD1 (5 bases). Trimming removed 5 bases at V and 3 bases at J, with 9 bases between. The length of the CDR3 is 13 residues. In germline, CDR1 is SGHTA, CDR2 FQGNSA. Combining the CDR3 with reference TRBV7-2 and TRBJ2-3 gives the whole variable domain GAGVSQSPSNKVTEKGKDVELRCDPISGHTALYWYRQSLGQGLEFLIYFQGNSAPDKSGLPSDRFSAERTGGSVSTLTIQRTQQEDSAVYLCASSPGPTDTQYFGPGTRLTVL.

This chain joins TRBV5-4 and TRBJ2-5; perhaps D is TRBD1 or TRBD2 (6 bases each). V shed 0 bases and J shed 7 bases, with 7 bases lying between them. Germline-derived CDR1 and CDR2 are SGHNT and YYREEE (reference sequence). CDR3 length: 12 amino acids. CDR3 nucleotides: TGTGCCAGCAGCTTGGAGGGGGGGACCCAGTACTTC. Translated, it gives CASSLEGGTQYF.

The chain couples TRBV2 to TRBJ1-2; TRBD1 might be the D (5 bases). Trimming pared 7 bases from V and 0 bases from J, leaving 15 bases between. The CDR3 length is 15 residues. The germline V gene has CDR1 SNHLY and CDR2 FYNNEI. The CDR3 DNA reads TGTGCCAGCACCTCAGACAGAACGTCTAACTATGGCTACACCTTC. It specifies CASTSDRTSNYGYTF.

The chain carries TRBV29-1 and TRBJ2-7; tentatively, D is TRBD1 (5 bases). The CDR3 sequence is 14 residues long. Trimming left V 6 bases short and J 3 bases short, with 18 bases between. Germline values: CDR1 SQVTM, CDR2 ANQGSEA. As DNA, the CDR3 is TGCAGCGTCCAGCAGGCAGGGTCCAGCTACGAGCAGTACTTC. Encoded protein: CSVQQAGSSYEQYF.

This rearrangement joins TRBV6-5 to TRBJ1-2; 7 nucleotides agree with TRBD1. The CDR3 runs to 13 residues. V trimming: 2 bases; J trimming: 7 bases; junction bases outside the gene matches: 4. Germline V gives CDR1 MNHEY, CDR2 SVGAGI. CDR3 nucleotides: TGTGCCAGCAGTTACCGCAGGGGGGCTGGCTACACCTTC. Encoded protein: CASSYRRGAGYTF.

The V gene is TRBV9, the J gene TRBJ2-1, with TRBD1 identical over 12 bases. V shed 0 bases and J 12 bases; nucleotides not matched to a gene: 10. Germline CDR1 and CDR2: SGDLS and YYNGEE. The CDR3 spans 16 residues. The CDR3 protein is CASSVVGTGGWVAQFF. The CDR3 DNA sequence: TGTGCCAGCAGCGTAGTCGGGACAGGGGGCTGGGTAGCGCAGTTCTTC.

This clone showed up just once. The rearrangement joins TRBV7-8 to TRBJ2-2, with TRBD2 as a possible D gene (5 bases). The CDR3 has 13 residues. Germline lookup yields CDR1 SGHVS and CDR2 FQNEAQ. V was shortened by 3 bases and J by 3 bases, with 5 bases between the two germline ends. CDR3 nucleotides: TGTGCCAGCAGCTTGGACTACACCGGGGAGCTGTTTTTT. This gives the protein CASSLDYTGELFF.

The chain uses TRBV11-1 and TRBJ2-7, with TRBD2 matching 8 bases. The CDR3 loop spans 14 amino acids. Germline V gene lookup returns CDR1 SGHAT and CDR2 FQDESV (reference sequence). J lost 7 bases, V lost 5 bases, and 10 bases had no gene match. The CDR3 protein is CASSDRGVAGEQYF. CDR3 sequence (DNA): TGTGCCAGCAGCGACCGCGGGGTAGCGGGAGAGCAGTACTTC.

The chain uses TRBV12-5 and TRBJ2-3; a weak D match, TRBD1 (6 bases). This CDR3 spans 16 amino acids. V dropped 2 bases and J dropped 0 bases, with 12 bases sitting between them. Per the germline V gene, CDR1 is LGHNT and CDR2 is FRNRAP. The CDR3 DNA sequence: TGTGCTAGTGGTTTGAGAGGGGGTGTTAGCACAGATACGCAGTATTTT. It specifies CASGLRGGVSTDTQYF. The whole variable domain, filled in from reference TRBV12-5 and TRBJ2-3, reads DARVTQTPRHKVTEMGQEVTMRCQPILGHNTVFWYRQTMMQGLELLAYFRNRAPLDDSGMPKDRFSAEMPDATLATLKIQPSEPRDSAVYFCASGLRGGVSTDTQYFGPGTRLTVL.

This clone turned up a few times. The chain links TRBV13 to TRBJ2-5; possible D gene TRBD2, 7 bases. Trimming took off 5 bases at V and 2 bases at J, with 18 bases between the two ends. From germline, CDR1 is PRHDT and CDR2 FYEKMQ (reference sequence). CDR3 length equals 16 residues. This CDR3 reads CASSPGRGRRQETQYF. The CDR3 region has the DNA TGTGCCAGCAGCCCCGGGCGGGGGCGCAGGCAAGAGACCCAGTACTTC. Looking up the rest from reference TRBV13 and TRBJ2-5 gives the full variable domain: AAGVIQSPRHLIKEKRETATLKCYPIPRHDTVYWYQQGPGQDPQFLISFYEKMQSDKGSIPDRFSAQQFSDYHSELNMSSLELGDSALYFCASSPGRGRRQETQYFGPGTRLLVL.

The chain combines TRBV29-1 with TRBJ1-1, with D possibly TRBD1 on 6 matching bases. Germline CDR1 SQVTM, CDR2 ANQGSEA. The CDR3 runs 15 residues. Trimming stripped 3 bases from V and 1 base from J, with 15 bases between. CDR3 DNA: TGCAGCGTTGATTACCCGAGACAGGAGAACACTGAAGCTTTCTTT. This gives the protein CSVDYPRQENTEAFF.

The chain carries TRBV10-2 and TRBJ1-1; unclear D gene. Trimming left V 1 base short and J 4 bases short, with 13 bases between. CDR1 and CDR2 (germline): WSHSY, SAAADI. This CDR3 has 15 amino acids. CDR3 nucleotides: TGCGCCAGCAGTGAGTTGACGGGCAGAATCACTGAAGCTTTCTTT. It codes for CASSELTGRITEAFF.

This clone was observed a few times. V gene TRBV6-1 combines with J gene TRBJ1-5; TRBD1 aligns across 8 bases. The CDR3 totals 15 residues. CDR1 is MNHNS and CDR2 is SASEGT in the germline V gene. Losses at the gene ends were 6 bases for V and 4 bases for J; bases not matched to a gene: 8. This chain's CDR3 is CASRYTTGGNQPQHF. Written as DNA, the CDR3 is TGTGCCAGCAGATACACAACAGGGGGGAATCAGCCCCAGCATTTT.

V gene TRBV18 combines with J gene TRBJ2-7; D is perhaps TRBD1 (6 bases). The CDR3 extends over 13 amino acids. V lost 8 bases to trimming and J lost 2 bases, with 13 bases between them. From germline, CDR1 is KGHSH and CDR2 LQKENI. The CDR3 coding sequence is TGTGCCAGCACCTTTGGGACAACCTACGAGCAGTACTTC. Translated, it gives CASTFGTTYEQYF.

The V gene is TRBV19, the J gene TRBJ1-1; D ambiguous. This CDR3 spans 11 amino acids. CDR1 LNHDA and CDR2 SQIVND come from the germline V gene (reference sequence). V was cut by 5 bases and J by 5 bases, with 6 bases left in between. Here the CDR3 DNA reads TGTGCCAGTAGTTATCTGACTGAAGCTTTCTTT. Its translation: CASSYLTEAFF.

This clone was picked up a small number of times. The J gene is TRBJ1-2, the V gene TRBV6-4; D is unresolved. CDR1 is MRHNA and CDR2 is SNTAGT in the germline V gene. CDR3 length: 15 amino acids. V was clipped by 0 bases and J by 6 bases, with 14 bases between them. The CDR3 region is CASSDSGTHFDGYTF. CDR3 DNA: TGTGCCAGCAGTGACTCGGGCACACACTTCGATGGCTACACCTTC.

The J gene is TRBJ1-4, the V gene TRBV29-1; 12 nucleotides match TRBD1. Per the germline V gene, CDR1 is SQVTM and CDR2 is ANQGSEA. J gave up 7 bases and V 3 bases, and 6 bases lay outside the gene matches. The CDR3 sequence is 15 residues long. CDR3 loop: CSVEGDRGRSEKLFF. The CDR3 bases are TGCAGCGTTGAGGGGGACAGGGGGCGAAGTGAAAAACTGTTTTTT.

This clone was counted only a few times. V usage is TRBV9 and J usage is TRBJ1-4; D possibly corresponds to TRBD1 (6 bases). The V gene lost 3 bases and the J gene lost 0 bases, with 9 bases spanning the gap. Germline loops: CDR1 SGDLS, CDR2 YYNGEE. The CDR3 is 15 amino acids. The CDR3 DNA reads TGTGCCAGCAGCGAGAGGGGGGCAACTAATGAAAAACTGTTTTTT. This sequence encodes CASSERGATNEKLFF.

The V call is TRBV5-1, the J call TRBJ1-3, with D unresolved. The CDR3 runs to 13 residues. Germline V CDR1 and CDR2: SGHRS, YFSETQ. V gave up 0 bases and J gave up 3 bases, with 4 bases separating them. The CDR3 region is CASSLGSGNTIYF. CDR3 in DNA: TGCGCCAGCAGCTTGGGTAGTGGAAACACCATATATTTT.